The 24 T cell receptor beta chains listed next were all sequenced from one sample in a study of blood T cell repertoires in COVID-19. Data came from immunoSEQ multiplex PCR; TCRdb stores just in-frame clones and leaves some out. The data hold under 200,000 clones, with 84% observed a single time. The sample consisted of peripheral blood. The receptors derive from a man aged 18 to 30 with active or convalescent COVID-19.

The rearrangement links TRBV19 to TRBJ2-6, with 10 bases identical to TRBD1. The CDR3 has 16 amino acids. The germline V gene encodes CDR1 LNHDA and CDR2 SQIVND (reference sequence). V trimming: 8 bases; J trimming: 1 base; junction bases outside the gene matches: 5. The CDR3 region is CASRQGAASGANVLTF. The CDR3 DNA is TGTGCCAGTCGACAGGGGGCTGCTTCTGGGGCCAACGTCCTGACTTTC. Variable domain in full (rest from reference TRBV19 and TRBJ2-6): DGGITQSPKYLFRKEGQNVTLSCEQNLNHDAMYWYRQDPGQGLRLIYYSQIVNDFQKGDIAEGYSVSREKKESFPLTVTSAQKNPTAFYLCASRQGAASGANVLTFGAGSRLTVL.

The V gene is TRBV5-1, the J gene TRBJ2-3; 15 bases match TRBD2. Losses at the gene ends were 5 bases for V and 0 bases for J; bases not matched to a gene: 7. The germline CDR1 and CDR2 sequences are SGHRS and YFSETQ. The CDR3 length is 18 residues. The CDR3 DNA is TGCGCCAGCAGTTCTGGACTAGCGGGGGGGCGGAGCACAGATACGCAGTATTTT. This gives the protein CASSSGLAGGRSTDTQYF.

The genes are TRBV2 and TRBJ1-2; the D gene is possibly TRBD1 (6 bases). CDR1 and CDR2 (germline): SNHLY, FYNNEI. This CDR3 comprises 14 residues. In DNA form, the CDR3 reads TGTGAGGATGTTAGGGACAAGGACCCTTATGGCTACACCTTC. As protein: CEDVRDKDPYGYTF.

J is TRBJ2-1 and V is TRBV3-1 (or the pseudogene TRBV3-2); 10 bases map to TRBD2. Germline CDR1 is LGHDT and CDR2 is YNNKEL (reference sequence). The CDR3 is 20 amino acids. Trimming took 2 bases from V and 0 from J; bases not matched to a gene: 13. The CDR3 nucleotides read TGTGCCAGCAGCCAAAACTGGAGAGATGCTAGCGGGAGCTCCTACAATGAGCAGTTCTTC. Translation gives CASSQNWRDASGSSYNEQFF.

The J gene is TRBJ1-1, the V gene TRBV4-3; 9 nucleotides align to TRBD1. CDR3 length equals 17 residues. Trimming removed 5 bases from V and 0 bases from J; junction bases left unmatched: 10. CDR1 is LGHNA, CDR2 YSLEER, per germline. The CDR3 reads CASSKGGQGVLNTEAFF. Written as DNA, the CDR3 is TGCGCCAGCAGCAAGGGGGGACAGGGAGTCTTGAACACTGAAGCTTTCTTT.

This clone has a single count. The chain employs TRBV9 and TRBJ1-2, with D possibly matching TRBD1 (5 bases). Germline CDR1 SGDLS, CDR2 YYNGEE. V gave up 1 base and J gave up 0 bases, with 13 bases separating them. This CDR3 contains 16 residues. The CDR3 nucleotides read TGTGCCAGCAGCGTACCTCAGGACACCTCTAACTATGGCTACACCTTC. This sequence encodes CASSVPQDTSNYGYTF.

The chain employs TRBV7-9 and TRBJ2-7; the match to TRBD1 covers 7 bases. V lost 5 bases and J lost 6; bases outside the gene matches: 7. The CDR3 extends over 13 amino acids. Germline V gene data show CDR1 as SEHNR and CDR2 as FQNEAQ (reference sequence). The CDR3 region has the DNA TGTGCCAGCAGCAAGCGACAGGGTAGCGAGCAGTACTTC. It translates to CASSKRQGSEQYF.

The rearrangement links TRBV10-2 to TRBJ2-7; tentatively, D is TRBD2 (6 bases). Trimming took 7 bases from V and 5 from J, leaving 15 bases between them. CDR3 size: 13 residues. The germline V gene encodes CDR1 WSHSY and CDR2 SAAADI. The CDR3 DNA is TGCGCCAGCAAAAGTCGGGAGCGGGACGAGCAGTACTTC. It yields the protein CASKSRERDEQYF.

In DNA form, the CDR3 reads TGTGCCAGCAGTCTATACCCGGACAGAAACTATGGCTACACCTTC. This codes for CASSLYPDRNYGYTF. The V call is TRBV28, the J call TRBJ1-2; the D gene is possibly TRBD1 (6 bases). V lost 5 bases, J lost 2 bases, and 15 bases lay in between. The CDR3 runs 15 residues. In germline, CDR1 is MDHEN, CDR2 SYDVKM.

The genes are TRBV19 and TRBJ2-7; a possible D gene is TRBD1 (5 bases). This CDR3 comprises 14 residues. V gave up 6 bases and J gave up 5 bases, with 17 bases separating them. Germline assignment: CDR1 LNHDA and CDR2 SQIVND (reference sequence). CDR3 loop: CASRKAGSLDEQYF. CDR3 DNA: TGTGCCAGTAGAAAGGCAGGGTCTTTGGACGAGCAGTACTTC.

This chain links TRBV3-1 (or the pseudogene TRBV3-2) with TRBJ2-3; 7 positions match TRBD2. The germline CDR1 and CDR2 sequences are LGHDT and YNNKEL (reference sequence). CDR3 length: 14 residues. The ends lost 2 bases at V and 1 base at J; junction bases unmatched: 0. The CDR3 loop is CASSQLAGTDTQYF. Here the CDR3 DNA reads TGTGCCAGCAGCCAACTAGCGGGCACAGATACGCAGTATTTT.

This rearrangement joins TRBV28 to TRBJ2-3; 8 bases are a match to TRBD2. Germline values: CDR1 MDHEN, CDR2 SYDVKM. This CDR3 spans 15 amino acids. The V segment lost 3 bases and the J segment 5 bases; nucleotides outside the gene matches: 7. CDR3 in DNA: TGTGCCAGCAGTTTCCTTAGCGGGATGGGAGATACGCAGTATTTT. This codes for CASSFLSGMGDTQYF.

V is TRBV10-1 and J is TRBJ1-2; 10 nucleotides agree with TRBD1. Germline values: CDR1 WNHNN, CDR2 SYGVQD (reference sequence). The J segment lost 8 bases and the V segment lost 7 bases, leaving 4 bases of the junction unmatched. The CDR3 consists of 12 residues. The CDR3 reads CASKGTGDGYTF. The CDR3 DNA is TGCGCCAGCAAAGGGACAGGGGACGGCTACACCTTC.

This clone turned up a few times. This chain connects TRBV2 to TRBJ2-1; 12 bases align to TRBD2. V trimming: 6 bases; J trimming: 3 bases; junction bases outside the gene matches: 0. The CDR3 has 14 amino acids. CDR1 is SNHLY, CDR2 FYNNEI, per germline. The CDR3 coding sequence is TGTGCCAGCAGACTAGCGGGAGGCTACAATGAGCAGTTCTTC. The encoded protein is CASRLAGGYNEQFF.

This rearrangement joins TRBV30 to TRBJ2-2; no clear D gene. V dropped 5 bases and J dropped 2 bases, with 6 bases sitting between them. Germline V gene lookup returns CDR1 GTSNPN and CDR2 SVGIG (reference sequence). This CDR3 spans 12 amino acids. The CDR3 region is CAWDTNTGELFF. As DNA, the CDR3 is TGTGCCTGGGATACTAACACCGGGGAGCTGTTTTTT.

The V and J genes are TRBV18 and TRBJ1-3; D not certain. V was trimmed by 3 bases and J by 1 base, leaving 19 bases between them. Germline V gives CDR1 KGHSH, CDR2 LQKENI. The CDR3 extends over 18 amino acids. The CDR3 DNA reads as TGTGCCAGCTCACCCTCCGTCATTGGCCCCTCTTCTGGAAACACCATATATTTT. Translated, it gives CASSPSVIGPSSGNTIYF.

CDR3 sequence: CASSYSIGSSYEQYF. The CDR3 DNA sequence: TGTGCCAGCAGTTACTCGATCGGGAGCTCCTACGAGCAGTACTTC. The gene calls are TRBV6-2 or TRBV6-3 and TRBJ2-7; maybe TRBD2 (6 bases). The ends were cut back, 0 bases at V and 0 bases at J, with 9 bases in the middle. The CDR3 extends over 15 amino acids. Germline-derived CDR1 and CDR2 are MNHEY and SVGEGT.

The chain couples TRBV10-3 to TRBJ2-3, with TRBD2 matching 12 bases. Germline V lookup: CDR1 ENHRY, CDR2 SYGVKD. Trimming cost V 10 bases and J 0 bases; bases outside gene matches: 5. CDR3 size: 15 residues. Written as DNA, the CDR3 is TGTGCCACCAGGACTAGCGGGACAAGCACAGATACGCAGTATTTT. This translates into CATRTSGTSTDTQYF.

This sequence joins TRBV28 and TRBJ1-1; tentatively, D is TRBD1 (5 bases). CDR1 MDHEN and CDR2 SYDVKM come from the germline V gene. The CDR3 runs to 13 residues. Trimming took 4 bases from V and 5 from J, leaving 11 bases between them. CDR3 DNA: TGTGCCAGCAGTTCTGGGGCAGGGACTGAAGCTTTCTTT. Translating it yields CASSSGAGTEAFF.

The V and J genes are TRBV14 and TRBJ2-7; perhaps TRBD1 as D (6 bases). This CDR3 has 14 residues. Trimming shortened V by 5 bases and J by 0 bases, and 11 bases separated the two germline ends. The germline V gene has CDR1 SGHDN and CDR2 FVKESK. CDR3 bases: TGTGCCAGCAGCGTCAGGGGCCTCTCCTACGAGCAGTACTTC. It specifies CASSVRGLSYEQYF. The entire variable domain, with the rest obtained from reference TRBV14 and TRBJ2-7, is as follows: EAGVTQFPSHSVIEKGQTVTLRCDPISGHDNLYWYRRVMGKEIKFLLHFVKESKQDESGMPNNRFLAERTGGTYSTLKVQPAELEDSGVYFCASSVRGLSYEQYFGPGTRLTVT.

Concerning this clone: The sample has other DNA sequences that encode this CDR3 too. This chain uses TRBV6-5 with TRBJ2-7, with D possibly matching TRBD2 (7 bases). Trimming removed 2 bases from V and 1 base from J, with 9 bases in between. Germline values: CDR1 MNHEY, CDR2 SVGAGI. The CDR3 is 14 residues long. CDR3 nucleotides: TGTGCCAGCAGTTACGGGAGGGGGTCCTACGAGCAGTACTTC. It yields the protein CASSYGRGSYEQYF.

The V and J genes are TRBV7-9 and TRBJ2-7; the D gene is possibly TRBD2 (6 bases). This CDR3 has 15 amino acids. Between the trimmed V and J ends, which lost 5 bases and 3 bases, there was a span of 17 bases. Germline CDR1 reads SEHNR; CDR2 reads FQNEAQ (reference sequence). CDR3 DNA sequence: TGTGCCAGCAGCCCCGTCTGGGGGGTGAACTACGAGCAGTACTTC. The encoded protein is CASSPVWGVNYEQYF.

V gene TRBV6-6 combines with J gene TRBJ2-2; 7 nucleotides align to TRBD2. With V trimmed by 7 bases and J by 4 bases, 6 bases remained unmatched. From germline, CDR1 is MNHNY and CDR2 SVGAGI (reference sequence). CDR3 length equals 14 residues. The CDR3 loop reads CASINTGGTGELFF. The CDR3 DNA reads as TGTGCCAGCATCAACACGGGGGGCACCGGGGAGCTGTTTTTT.

The chain has TRBV9 and TRBJ1-1; TRBD1 is a possible D gene (6 bases). Germline CDR1 SGDLS, CDR2 YYNGEE. The V and J ends lost 3 bases and 1 base respectively, with 10 bases between them. CDR3 length equals 14 residues. This CDR3 reads CASSATGPNTEAFF. DNA of the CDR3: TGTGCCAGCAGCGCTACAGGGCCGAACACTGAAGCTTTCTTT.